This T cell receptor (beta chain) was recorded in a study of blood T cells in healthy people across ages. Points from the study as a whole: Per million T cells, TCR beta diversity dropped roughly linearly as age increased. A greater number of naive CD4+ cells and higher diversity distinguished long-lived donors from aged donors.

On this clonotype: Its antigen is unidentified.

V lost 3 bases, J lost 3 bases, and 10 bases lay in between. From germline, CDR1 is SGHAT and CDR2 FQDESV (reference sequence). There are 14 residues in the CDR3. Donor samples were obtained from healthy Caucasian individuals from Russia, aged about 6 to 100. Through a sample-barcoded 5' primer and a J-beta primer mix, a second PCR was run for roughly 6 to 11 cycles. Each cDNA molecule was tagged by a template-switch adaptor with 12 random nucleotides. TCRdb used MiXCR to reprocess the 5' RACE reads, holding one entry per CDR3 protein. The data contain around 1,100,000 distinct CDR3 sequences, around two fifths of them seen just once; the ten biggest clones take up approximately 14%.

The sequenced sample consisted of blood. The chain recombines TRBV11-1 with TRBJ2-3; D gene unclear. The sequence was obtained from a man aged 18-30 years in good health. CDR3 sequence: CASSFVDGTDTQYF. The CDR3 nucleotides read TGTGCCAGCAGCTTTGTCGATGGGACAGATACGCAGTATTTT.